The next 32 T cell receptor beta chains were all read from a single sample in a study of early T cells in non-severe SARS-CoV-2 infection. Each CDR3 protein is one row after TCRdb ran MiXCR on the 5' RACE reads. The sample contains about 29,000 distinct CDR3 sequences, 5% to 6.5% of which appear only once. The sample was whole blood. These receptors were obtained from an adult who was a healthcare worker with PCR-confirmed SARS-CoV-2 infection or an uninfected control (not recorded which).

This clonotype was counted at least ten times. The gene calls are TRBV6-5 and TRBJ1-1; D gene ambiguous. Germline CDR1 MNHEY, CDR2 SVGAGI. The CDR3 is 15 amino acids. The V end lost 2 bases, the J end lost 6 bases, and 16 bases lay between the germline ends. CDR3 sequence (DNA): TGTGCCAGCAGTTACACCCTGACCCGTTTCGCTGAAGCTTTCTTT. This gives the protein CASSYTLTRFAEAFF.

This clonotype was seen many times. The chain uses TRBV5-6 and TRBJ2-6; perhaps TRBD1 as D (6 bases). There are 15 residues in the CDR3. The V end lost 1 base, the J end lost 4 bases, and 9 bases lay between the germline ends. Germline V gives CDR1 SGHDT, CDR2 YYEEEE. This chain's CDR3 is CASSLWGPGANVLTF. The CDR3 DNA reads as TGTGCCAGCAGCTTGTGGGGGCCCGGGGCCAACGTCCTGACTTTC.

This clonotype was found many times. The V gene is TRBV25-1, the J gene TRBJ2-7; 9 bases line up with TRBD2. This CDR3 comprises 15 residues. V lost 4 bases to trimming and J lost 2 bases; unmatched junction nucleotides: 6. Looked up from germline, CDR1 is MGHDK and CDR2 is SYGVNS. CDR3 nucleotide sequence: TGTGCCAGCAGTGTACTAGCGGGTCTCGCCTACGAGCAGTACTTC. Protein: CASSVLAGLAYEQYF.

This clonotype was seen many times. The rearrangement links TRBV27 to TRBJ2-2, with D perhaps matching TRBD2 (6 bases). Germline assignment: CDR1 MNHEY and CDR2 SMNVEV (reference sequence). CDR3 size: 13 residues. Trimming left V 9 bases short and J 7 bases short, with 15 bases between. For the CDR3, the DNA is TGTGCCAGTCGCTGGGAGGAGATCGGGGAGCTGTTTTTT. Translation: CASRWEEIGELFF.

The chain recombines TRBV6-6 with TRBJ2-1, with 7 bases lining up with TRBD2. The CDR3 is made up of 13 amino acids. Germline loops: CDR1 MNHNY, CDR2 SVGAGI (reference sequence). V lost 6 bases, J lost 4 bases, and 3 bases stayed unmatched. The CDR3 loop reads CASRGTIYNEQFF. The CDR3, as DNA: TGTGCCAGCAGGGGGACTATTTACAATGAGCAGTTCTTC.

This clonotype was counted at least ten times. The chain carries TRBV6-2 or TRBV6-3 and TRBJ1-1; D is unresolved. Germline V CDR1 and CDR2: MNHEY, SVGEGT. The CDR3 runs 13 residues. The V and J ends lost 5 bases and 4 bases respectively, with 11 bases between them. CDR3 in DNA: TGTGCCAGCAGTCGAACATGGGGCACTGAAGCTTTCTTT. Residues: CASSRTWGTEAFF.

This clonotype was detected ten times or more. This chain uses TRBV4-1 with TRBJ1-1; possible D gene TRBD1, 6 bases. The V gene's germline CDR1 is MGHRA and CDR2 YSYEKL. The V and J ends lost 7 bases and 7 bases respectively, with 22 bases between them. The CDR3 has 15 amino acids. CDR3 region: CASTLGRGAEVEAFF. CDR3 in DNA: TGCGCCAGCACCCTGGGGAGGGGGGCTGAAGTTGAAGCTTTCTTT.

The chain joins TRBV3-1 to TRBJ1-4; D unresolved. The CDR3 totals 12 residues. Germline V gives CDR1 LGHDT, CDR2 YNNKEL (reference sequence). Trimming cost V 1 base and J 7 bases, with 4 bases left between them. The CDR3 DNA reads TGTGCCAGCAGCCAAGGTTTTGAAAAACTGTTTTTT. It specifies CASSQGFEKLFF.

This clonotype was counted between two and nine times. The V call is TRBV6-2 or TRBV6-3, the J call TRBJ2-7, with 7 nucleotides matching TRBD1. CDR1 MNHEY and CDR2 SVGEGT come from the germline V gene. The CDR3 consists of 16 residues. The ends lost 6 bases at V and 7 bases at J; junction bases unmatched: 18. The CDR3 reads CASRPSGRDRTSEQYF. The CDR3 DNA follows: TGTGCCAGCAGACCCTCAGGAAGGGACAGAACGTCGGAGCAGTACTTC.

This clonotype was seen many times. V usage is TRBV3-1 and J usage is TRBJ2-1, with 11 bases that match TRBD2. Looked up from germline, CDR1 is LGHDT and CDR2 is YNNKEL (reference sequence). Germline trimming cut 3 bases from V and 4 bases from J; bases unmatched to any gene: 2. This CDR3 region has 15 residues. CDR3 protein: CASSHRTSGYNEQFF. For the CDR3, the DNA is TGTGCCAGCAGCCACAGGACTAGCGGGTACAATGAGCAGTTCTTC.

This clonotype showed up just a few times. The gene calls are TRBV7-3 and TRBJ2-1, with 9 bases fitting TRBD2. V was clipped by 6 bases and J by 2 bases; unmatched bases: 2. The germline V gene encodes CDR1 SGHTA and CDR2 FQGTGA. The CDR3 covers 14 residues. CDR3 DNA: TGTGCCAGCAGTTTAGCGGGAGCCTACAATGAGCAGTTCTTC. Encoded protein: CASSLAGAYNEQFF.

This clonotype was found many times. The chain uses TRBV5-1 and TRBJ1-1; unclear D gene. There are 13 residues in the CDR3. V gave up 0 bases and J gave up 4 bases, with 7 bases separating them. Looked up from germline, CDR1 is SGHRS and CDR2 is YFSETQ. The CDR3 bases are TGCGCCAGCAGCTTGGACCCTTCCACTGAAGCTTTCTTT. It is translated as CASSLDPSTEAFF.

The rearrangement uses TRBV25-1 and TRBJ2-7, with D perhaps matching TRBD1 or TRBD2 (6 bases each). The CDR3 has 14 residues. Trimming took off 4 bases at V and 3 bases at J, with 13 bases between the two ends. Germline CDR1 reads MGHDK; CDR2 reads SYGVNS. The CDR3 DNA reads TGTGCCAGCAGTGGGAGGGGGACTGACTACGAGCAGTACTTC. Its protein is CASSGRGTDYEQYF.

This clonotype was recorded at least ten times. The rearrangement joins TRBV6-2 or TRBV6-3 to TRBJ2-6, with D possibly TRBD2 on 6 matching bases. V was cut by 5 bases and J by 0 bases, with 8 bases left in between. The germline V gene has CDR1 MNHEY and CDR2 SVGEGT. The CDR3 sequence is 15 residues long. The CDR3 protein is CASSRDFSGANVLTF. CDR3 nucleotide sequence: TGTGCCAGCAGTAGGGACTTCTCTGGGGCCAACGTCCTGACTTTC.

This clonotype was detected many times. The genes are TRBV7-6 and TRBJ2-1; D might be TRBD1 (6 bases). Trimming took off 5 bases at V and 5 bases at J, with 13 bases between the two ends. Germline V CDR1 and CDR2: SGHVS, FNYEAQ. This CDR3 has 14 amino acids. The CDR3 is CASSLGTRDNEQFF. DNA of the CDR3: TGTGCCAGCAGCCTGGGGACAAGGGACAATGAGCAGTTCTTC.

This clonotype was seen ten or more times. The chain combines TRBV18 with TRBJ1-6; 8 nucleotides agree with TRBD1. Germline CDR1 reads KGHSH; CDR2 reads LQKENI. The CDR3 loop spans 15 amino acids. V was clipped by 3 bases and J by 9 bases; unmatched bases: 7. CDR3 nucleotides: TGTGCCAGCTCACCGCCCGGACAGGGAGTTTCACCCCTCCACTTT. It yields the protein CASSPPGQGVSPLHF. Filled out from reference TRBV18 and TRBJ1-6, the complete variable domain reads NAGVMQNPRHLVRRRGQEARLRCSPMKGHSHVYWYRQLPEEGLKFMVYLQKENIIDESGMPKERFSAEFPKEGPSILRIQQVVRGDSAAYFCASSPPGQGVSPLHFGNGTRLTVT.

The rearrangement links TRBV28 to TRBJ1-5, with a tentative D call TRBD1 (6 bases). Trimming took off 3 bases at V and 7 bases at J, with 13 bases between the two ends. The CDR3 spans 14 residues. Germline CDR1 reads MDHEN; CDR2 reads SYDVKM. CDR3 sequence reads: CASSFRQVGQPQHF. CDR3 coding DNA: TGTGCCAGCAGTTTTAGACAGGTTGGCCAGCCCCAGCATTTT.

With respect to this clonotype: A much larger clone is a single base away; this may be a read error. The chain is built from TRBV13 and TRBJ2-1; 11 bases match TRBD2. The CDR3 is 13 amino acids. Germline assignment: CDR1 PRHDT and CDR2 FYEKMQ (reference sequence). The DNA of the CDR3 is TGTGCCTGCAGCCTCCGACTAGCGGGGGAGCAGTTCTTC. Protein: CACSLRLAGEQFF.

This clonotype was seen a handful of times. The CDR3 DNA reads TGCAGTGCTAGAGAGGTTTATAAGGGACAGCAAGAGACCCAGTACTTC. Protein: CSAREVYKGQQETQYF. The chain combines TRBV20-1 with TRBJ2-5, with TRBD1 matching 7 bases. The CDR3 has 16 amino acids. After removal of 0 bases from V and 2 bases from J, the junction contained 9 bases not matched to a gene. Germline V gene data show CDR1 as DFQATT and CDR2 as SNEGSKA (reference sequence).

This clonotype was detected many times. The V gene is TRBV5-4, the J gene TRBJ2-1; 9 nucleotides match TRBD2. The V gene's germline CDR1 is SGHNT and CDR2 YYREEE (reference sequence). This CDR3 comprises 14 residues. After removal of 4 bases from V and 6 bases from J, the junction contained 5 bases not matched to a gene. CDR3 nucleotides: TGTGCCAGCAGCCCAGGACTAGCGAGCAATGAGCAGTTCTTC. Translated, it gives CASSPGLASNEQFF.

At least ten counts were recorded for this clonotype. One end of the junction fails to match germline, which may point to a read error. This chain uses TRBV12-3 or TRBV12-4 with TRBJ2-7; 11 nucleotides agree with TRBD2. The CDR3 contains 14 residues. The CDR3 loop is CASSLAGGPYEQYF. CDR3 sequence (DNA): TGTGCCAGCAGTCTAGCGGGAGGCCCCTACGAGCAGTACTTC.

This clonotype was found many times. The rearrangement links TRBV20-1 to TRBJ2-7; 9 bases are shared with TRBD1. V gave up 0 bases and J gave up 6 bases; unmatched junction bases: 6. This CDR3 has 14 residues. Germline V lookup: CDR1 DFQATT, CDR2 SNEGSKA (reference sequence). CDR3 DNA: TGCAGTGCTAGAGAAGAACAGGGGGCGGGCGAGCAGTACTTC. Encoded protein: CSAREEQGAGEQYF.

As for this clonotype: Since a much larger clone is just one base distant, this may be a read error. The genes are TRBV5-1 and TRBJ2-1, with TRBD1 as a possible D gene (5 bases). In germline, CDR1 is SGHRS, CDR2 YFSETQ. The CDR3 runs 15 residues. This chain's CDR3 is CASSRRTSSYNVQFF. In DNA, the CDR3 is TGCGCCAGCAGCCGCCGGACAAGCTCCTACAATGTGCAGTTCTTC.

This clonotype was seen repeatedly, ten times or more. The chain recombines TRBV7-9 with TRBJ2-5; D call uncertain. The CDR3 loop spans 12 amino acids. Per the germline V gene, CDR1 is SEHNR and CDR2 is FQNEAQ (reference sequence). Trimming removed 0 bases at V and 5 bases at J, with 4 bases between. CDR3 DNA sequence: TGTGCCAGCAGCTTAGCAGGGGAGACCCAGTACTTC. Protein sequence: CASSLAGETQYF. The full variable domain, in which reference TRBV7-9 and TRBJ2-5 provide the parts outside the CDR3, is DTGVSQNPRHKITKRGQNVTFRCDPISEHNRLYWYRQTLGQGPEFLTYFQNEAQLEKSRLLSDRFSAERPKGSFSTLEIQRTEQGDSAMYLCASSLAGETQYFGPGTRLLVL.

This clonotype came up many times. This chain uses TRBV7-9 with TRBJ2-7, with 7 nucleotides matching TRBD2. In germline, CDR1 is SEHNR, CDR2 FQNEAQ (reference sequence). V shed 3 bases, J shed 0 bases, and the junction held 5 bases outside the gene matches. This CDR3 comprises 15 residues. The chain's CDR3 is CASSFGLVISYEQYF. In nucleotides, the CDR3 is TGTGCCAGCAGCTTCGGACTAGTCATCTCCTACGAGCAGTACTTC.

The CDR3 DNA follows: TGTGCCAGCAGCCAAGAGGGCCCCTACGAGCAGTACTTC. The encoded protein is CASSQEGPYEQYF. This chain connects TRBV4-2 to TRBJ2-7; D remains ambiguous. The CDR3 is 13 amino acids. Trimming shortened V by 0 bases and J by 2 bases, and 5 bases separated the two germline ends. Germline CDR1 is LGHNA and CDR2 is YNFKEQ.

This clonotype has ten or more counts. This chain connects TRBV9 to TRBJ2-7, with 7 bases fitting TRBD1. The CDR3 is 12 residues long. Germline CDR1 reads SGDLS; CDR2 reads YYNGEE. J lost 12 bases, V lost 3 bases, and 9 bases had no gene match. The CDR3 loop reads CASSAGTEFLYF. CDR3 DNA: TGTGCCAGCAGCGCCGGGACAGAATTTCTGTACTTC.

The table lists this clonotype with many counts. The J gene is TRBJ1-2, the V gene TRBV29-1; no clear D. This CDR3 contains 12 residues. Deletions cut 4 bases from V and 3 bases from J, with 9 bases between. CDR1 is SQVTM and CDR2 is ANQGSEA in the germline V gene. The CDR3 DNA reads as TGCAGCGTTGCAACAGATTACTATGGCTACACCTTC. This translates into CSVATDYYGYTF.

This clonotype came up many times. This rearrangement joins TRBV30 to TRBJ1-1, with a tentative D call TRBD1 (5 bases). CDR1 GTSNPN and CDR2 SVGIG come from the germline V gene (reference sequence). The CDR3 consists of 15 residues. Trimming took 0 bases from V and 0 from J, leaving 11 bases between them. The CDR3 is CAWSVWEGLNTEAFF. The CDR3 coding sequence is TGTGCCTGGAGTGTATGGGAGGGGCTGAACACTGAAGCTTTCTTT.

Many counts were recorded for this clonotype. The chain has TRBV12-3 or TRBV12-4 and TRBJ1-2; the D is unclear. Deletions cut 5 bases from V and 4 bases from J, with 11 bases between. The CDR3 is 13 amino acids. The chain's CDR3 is CASSPRSSYGYTF. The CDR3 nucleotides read TGTGCCAGCAGTCCTAGAAGTTCCTATGGCTACACCTTC.

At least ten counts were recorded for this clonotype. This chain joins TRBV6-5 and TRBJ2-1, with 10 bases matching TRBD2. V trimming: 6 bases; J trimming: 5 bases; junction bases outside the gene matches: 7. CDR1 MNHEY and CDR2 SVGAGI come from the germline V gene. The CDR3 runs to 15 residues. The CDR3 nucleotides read TGTGCCAGCAGGGAATCTAGCGGGAGCCACAATGAGCAGTTCTTC. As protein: CASRESSGSHNEQFF.

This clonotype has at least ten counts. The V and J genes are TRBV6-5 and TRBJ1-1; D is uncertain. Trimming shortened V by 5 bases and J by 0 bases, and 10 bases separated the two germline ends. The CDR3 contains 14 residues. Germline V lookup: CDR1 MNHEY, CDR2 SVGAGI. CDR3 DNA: TGTGCCAGCAGTGGACCGGCTATGAACACTGAAGCTTTCTTT. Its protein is CASSGPAMNTEAFF.